Reported below is one T cell receptor (beta chain). This CDR3 comprises 13 residues. Trimming removed 1 base from V and 6 bases from J, with 10 bases in between. The V gene's germline CDR1 is LGHDT and CDR2 YNNKEL (reference sequence). This sample stems from a study of blood T cell repertoires in COVID-19. Across the whole study: Samples came from the United States, Italy and Spain, spanning acute and convalescent COVID-19. Nucleic acid was either cDNA or gDNA, and it came from T cells, B-cell-depleted T cells, or PBMCs.

Original processing notes: Estimates of nucleated cell counts were drawn from the amplification of reference gene primers. Generated by immunoSEQ multiplex PCR, the TCRdb table keeps only in-frame clones and is missing some. D and trimming were read from the DNA, whereas the V and J calls and clone size are those reported in that table. Of around 370,000 clones in the sample, around 90% were seen once. Sequencing was done on a sample of peripheral blood. The sequence came from a man aged 18 to 29 with active or convalescent COVID-19. The gene calls are TRBV3-1 (or the pseudogene TRBV3-2) and TRBJ2-7, with TRBD1 as a possible D gene (6 bases). CDR3 sequence (DNA): TGTGCCAGCAGCCAAGTGGGGGCACTCGAGCAGTACTTC. Residues: CASSQVGALEQYF.